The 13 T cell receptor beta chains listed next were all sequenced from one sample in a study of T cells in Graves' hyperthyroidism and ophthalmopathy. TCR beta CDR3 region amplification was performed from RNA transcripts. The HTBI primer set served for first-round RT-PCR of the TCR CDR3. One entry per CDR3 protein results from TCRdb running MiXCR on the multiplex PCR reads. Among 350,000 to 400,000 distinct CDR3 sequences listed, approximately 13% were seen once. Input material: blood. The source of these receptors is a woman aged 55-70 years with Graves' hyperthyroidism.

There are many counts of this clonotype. CDR3 sequence: CASNGLAGDLSTDTQYF. CDR3 DNA sequence: TGTGCCAGCAATGGATTAGCGGGAGACCTTAGCACAGATACGCAGTATTTT. V is TRBV27 and J is TRBJ2-3; 9 bases are shared with TRBD2. The J segment lost 0 bases and the V segment lost 7 bases, leaving 11 bases of the junction unmatched. Germline V gives CDR1 MNHEY, CDR2 SMNVEV (reference sequence). CDR3 length equals 17 residues.

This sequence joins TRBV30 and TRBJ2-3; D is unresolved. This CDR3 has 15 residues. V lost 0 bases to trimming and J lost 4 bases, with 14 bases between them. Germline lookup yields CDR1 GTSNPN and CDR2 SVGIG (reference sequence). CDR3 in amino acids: CAWSVGSRRSDTQYF. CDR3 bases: TGTGCCTGGAGTGTAGGTAGCAGGCGGTCAGATACGCAGTATTTT.

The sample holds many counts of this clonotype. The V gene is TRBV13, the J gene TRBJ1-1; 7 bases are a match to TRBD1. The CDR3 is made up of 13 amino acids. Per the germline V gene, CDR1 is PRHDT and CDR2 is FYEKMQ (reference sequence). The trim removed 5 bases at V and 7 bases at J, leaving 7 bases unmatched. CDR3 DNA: TGTGCCAGCAGCAACCGGGACAGCAGTGAAGCTTTCTTT. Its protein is CASSNRDSSEAFF.

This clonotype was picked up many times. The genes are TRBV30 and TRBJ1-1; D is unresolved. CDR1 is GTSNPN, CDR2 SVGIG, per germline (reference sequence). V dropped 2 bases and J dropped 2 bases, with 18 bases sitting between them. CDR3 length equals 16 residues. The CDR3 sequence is CAWSSGRPGFNTEAFF. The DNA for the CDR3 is TGTGCCTGGAGTTCCGGACGCCCGGGGTTTAACACTGAAGCTTTCTTT. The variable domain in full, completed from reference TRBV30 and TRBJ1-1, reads SQTIHQWPATLVQPVGSPLSLECTVEGTSNPNLYWYRQAAGRGLQLLFYSVGIGQISSEVPQNLSASRPQDRQFILSSKKLLLSDSGFYLCAWSSGRPGFNTEAFFGQGTRLTVV.

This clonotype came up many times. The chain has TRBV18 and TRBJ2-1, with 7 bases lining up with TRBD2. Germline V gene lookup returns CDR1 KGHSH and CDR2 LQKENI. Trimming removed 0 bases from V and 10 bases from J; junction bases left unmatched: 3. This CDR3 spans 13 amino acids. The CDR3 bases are TGTGCCAGCTCACCACCCGGGGGGAGGGAGCAGTTCTTC. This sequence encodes CASSPPGGREQFF.

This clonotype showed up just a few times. The CDR3 loop is CASSLNPNSYNEQFF. The CDR3 bases are TGTGCCAGCAGCTTAAACCCCAACTCCTACAATGAGCAGTTCTTC. The gene calls are TRBV7-3 and TRBJ2-1; D ambiguous. Trimming removed 1 base from V and 0 bases from J, with 7 bases in between. The CDR3 has 15 residues. Germline loops: CDR1 SGHTA, CDR2 FQGTGA.

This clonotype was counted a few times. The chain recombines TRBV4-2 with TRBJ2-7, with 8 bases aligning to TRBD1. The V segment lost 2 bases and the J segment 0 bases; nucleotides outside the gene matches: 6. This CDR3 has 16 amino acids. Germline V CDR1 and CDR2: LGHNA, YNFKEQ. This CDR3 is CASSQRGQGASYEQYF. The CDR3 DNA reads TGTGCCAGCAGCCAAAGGGGGCAGGGGGCCTCCTACGAGCAGTACTTC.

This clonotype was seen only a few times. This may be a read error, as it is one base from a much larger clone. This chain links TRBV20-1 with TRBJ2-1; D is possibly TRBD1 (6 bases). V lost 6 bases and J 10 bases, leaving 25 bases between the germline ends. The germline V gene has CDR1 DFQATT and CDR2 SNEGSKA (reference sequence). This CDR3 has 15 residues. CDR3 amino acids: CSASLRDNRAKEQFF. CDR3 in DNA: TGCAGTGCAAGCCTCCGGGACAACCGCGCGAAGGAGCAGTTCTTC.

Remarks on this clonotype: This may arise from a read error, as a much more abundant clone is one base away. Here the CDR3 DNA reads TGTGCCAGCAGTTTCGGCCTCGAAGAGACCCAGTACTTC. The encoded protein is CASSFGLEETQYF. The chain recombines TRBV12-3 or TRBV12-4 with TRBJ2-5; D remains ambiguous. The CDR3 consists of 13 residues. Trimming stripped 3 bases from V and 3 bases from J, with 8 bases between.

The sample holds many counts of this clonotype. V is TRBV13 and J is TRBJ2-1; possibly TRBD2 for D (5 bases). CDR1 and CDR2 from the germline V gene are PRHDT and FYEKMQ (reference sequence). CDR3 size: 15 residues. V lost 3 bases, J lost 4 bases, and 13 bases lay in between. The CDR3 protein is CASSLRANFYNEQFF. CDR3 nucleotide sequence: TGTGCCAGCAGCTTGCGGGCCAATTTTTACAATGAGCAGTTCTTC.

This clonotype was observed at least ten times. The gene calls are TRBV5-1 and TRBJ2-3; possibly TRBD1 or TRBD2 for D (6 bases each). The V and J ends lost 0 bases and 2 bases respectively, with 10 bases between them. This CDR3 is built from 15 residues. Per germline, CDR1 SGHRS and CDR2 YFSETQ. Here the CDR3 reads CASSLDGGNTDTQYF. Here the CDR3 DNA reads TGCGCCAGCAGCTTGGACGGGGGCAACACAGATACGCAGTATTTT.

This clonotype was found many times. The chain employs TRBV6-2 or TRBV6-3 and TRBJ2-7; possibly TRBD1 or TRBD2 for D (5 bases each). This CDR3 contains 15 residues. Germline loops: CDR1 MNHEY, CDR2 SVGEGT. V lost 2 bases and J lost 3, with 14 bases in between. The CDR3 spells CASSYRGTADYEQYF. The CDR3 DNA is TGTGCCAGCAGTTACAGAGGGACCGCTGACTACGAGCAGTACTTC.

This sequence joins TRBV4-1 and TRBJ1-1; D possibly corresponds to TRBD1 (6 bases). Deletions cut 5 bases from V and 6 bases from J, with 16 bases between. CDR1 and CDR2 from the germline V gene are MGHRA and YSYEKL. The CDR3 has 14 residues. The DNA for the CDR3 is TGCGCCAGCAGCGGCGACCCAGGGGCCCCTGAAGCTTTCTTT. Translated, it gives CASSGDPGAPEAFF.